This T cell receptor (beta chain) was captured in a study of cytomegalovirus exposure and HLA in healthy donors. Study information: The roughly 120 validation repertoires used the same platform as the roughly 670 first-cohort repertoires, a later analysis reported. Study observations and caveats: Most sequenced TCRs were rare (though some public TCRs occurred in many donors). In vitro, a few CMV-associated chains proved specific for CMV antigens.

The CDR3 loop spans 14 amino acids. The germline CDR1 and CDR2 sequences are GTSNPN and SVGIG (reference sequence). Trimming took off 5 bases at V and 6 bases at J, with 19 bases between the two ends. About this clone itself: The antigen is not known.

Profiling relied on immunoSEQ multiplex PCR, and the TCRdb table lists in-frame clones only, not all of them. The table shows about 110,000 clones, with around 85% occurring only once. This TCR was sampled from a woman under 30 in good health and CMV-seronegative. The sample consisted of PBMCs. The rearrangement links TRBV30 to TRBJ1-1, with TRBD1 as a possible D gene (5 bases). The CDR3 DNA reads TGTGCCTGGGAAAGGGGTAGGGTAGGGGCTGAAGCTTTCTTT. Amino acids: CAWERGRVGAEAFF.